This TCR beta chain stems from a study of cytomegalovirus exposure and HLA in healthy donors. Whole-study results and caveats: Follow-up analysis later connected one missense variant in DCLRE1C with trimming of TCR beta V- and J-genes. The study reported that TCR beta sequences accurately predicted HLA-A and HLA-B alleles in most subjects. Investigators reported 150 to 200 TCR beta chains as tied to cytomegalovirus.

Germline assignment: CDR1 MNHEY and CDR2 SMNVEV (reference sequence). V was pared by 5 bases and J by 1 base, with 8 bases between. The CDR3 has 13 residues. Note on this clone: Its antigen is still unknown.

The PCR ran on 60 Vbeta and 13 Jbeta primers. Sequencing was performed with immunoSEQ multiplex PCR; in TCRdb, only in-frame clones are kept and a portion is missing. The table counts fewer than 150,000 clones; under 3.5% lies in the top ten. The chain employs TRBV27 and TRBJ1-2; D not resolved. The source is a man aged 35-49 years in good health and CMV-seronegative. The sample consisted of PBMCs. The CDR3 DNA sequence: TGTGCCAGCAGTCCCGGACTTAACTATGGCTACACCTTC. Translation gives CASSPGLNYGYTF.